This T cell receptor (beta chain) was captured in a study of shared clonotypes between healthy human individuals (TCRdb year 2020). Study-level background: A couple of women and a few men aged 18 to 49 years were included in the cohort. Per donor, three plates each were used for CD4 naive and CD4 memory, two for CD8 naive, and one for CD8 memory. Between about 0.8 and 9 billion PBMCs per donor were obtained by leukapheresis. Blood TCR repertoires of about five healthy adults were deeply sequenced to estimate repertoire size and the extent of clonotype sharing between individuals. Libraries were prepared and TCR repertoires were sequenced by different laboratories using diverse techniques, in order to increase sequencing depth and limit assay-specific biases. General study outcomes and caveats: When a few donors were compared, the shared fraction of clonotypes was approximately 5% for naive CD4, 3% to 4% for naive CD8, 2.3% for memory CD4, and 0.4% for memory CD8. Larger estimated clonotype richness was generally found for naive subsets than for memory subsets. Because the study included a small number of donors, the genetic and exposure-history diversity represented was limited. Only blood was sampled, and tissue TCR repertoires likely differ from those in blood. Based on pairwise subsampling, the degree of clonotype sharing among donors was expected to be affected by sequencing depth. Incomplete sequencing was indicated by rarefaction of sorted-subset datasets, despite the large sequencing depth. Higher generation probabilities were observed for clonotypes shared by all four sorted-subset donors than for non-shared clonotypes.

To note about this clone: Its antigen remains unidentified. Base qualities were left out, and no much larger clone turns up one base away.

Donors were healthy HIV-negative adults with no recently reported acute infections or vaccinations. Every donor was a Caucasian adult living in Nashville, Tennessee, USA. CD4+ T cells were enriched through magnetic negative selection, after which naive cells were positively selected on CD45RA and the remaining negative fraction served as the memory subset. After blood collection by leukapheresis, PBMCs were isolated using Ficoll-Histopaque density gradient centrifugation and then cryopreserved in the vapor phase of liquid nitrogen. Analytical flow cytometry was used to check the purity and quantity of each magnetically sorted T cell population. Each sorted fraction had its genomic DNA isolated and then quantified by UV absorbance on a Nanodrop 2000c. Per the germline V gene, MDHEN is the CDR1 and SYDVKM is the CDR2. Trimming leaves V shorter by 4 bases and J shorter by 5 bases, with the junction holding 11 bases beyond the gene matches. The CDR3 covers 15 residues, taking in both the cysteine and the phenylalanine. The entry retains the CDR3 DNA only, 45 bases that are in frame from base 1.

Using the deep immunoSEQ assay, TCR CDR3 regions were amplified from genomic DNA by multiplex PCR. For each cell subset, the extracted genomic DNA was distributed evenly across all wells of several immunoSEQ 96-well plates, and each plate served as one replicate. Each replicate PCR for sorted subsets received approximately 220 ng genomic DNA, equal to tens of thousands of T cell genomes. Purified libraries were measured with a Qubit 3.0 fluorometer, size-checked on a Bioanalyzer 2100, and measured again with the KAPA Library Quantification kit. Every immunoSEQ 96-well plate was sequenced on a separate single-read 150-cycle Illumina NextSeq 550 flow cell. In the original analysis: Because only junctional sequences without quality scores were contained in the immunoSEQ output, filtering matching that applied to full-length reads could not be performed. To assign V/J genes and CDR3, sequences were annotated against IMGT germline references using PyIR, a Python wrapper for IgBLAST v1.9. Reads were removed for weak V/J assignments (E-value above 1e-6), missing CDR3, stop codons, out-of-frame junctions, or ambiguous translated residues. V3J clonotypes were defined by identical inferred V gene, J gene, and CDR3 amino acid sequence. Percentage overlap between repertoires was computed as shared unique clonotypes divided by the size of the smaller repertoire. Three approaches were used to assess repertoire richness: RTK rarefaction, the Chao1 estimator, and Recon v2.1 estimates of unobserved clonotypes. For all TCRbeta clonotypes obtained by the gDNA method from a few donors, generation probabilities were computed with OLGA. TCRdb stores this immuneACCESS table with in-frame sequences only. Part of the clones is absent; in the studies checked, under half of the shortfall reflects unresolved V genes, and no reason is known for the rest. V, J and clone size are taken as reported in that table, and D and trimming were inferred from the DNA itself. This sample has about 2.3 million clones in its table, and roughly 93% of those were observed once. Roughly 0.36% of the sample lies in the top ten.

The sequence is built from TRBV28 and TRBJ2-7; 7 central nucleotides agree with TRBD2. Sequenced sample: naive CD4+ T cells from PBMCs. What this sample's cell subset or site label stands for: CD45RA+ positively selected. The sequence derives from a man between 18 and 29 years old in good health. Some clones in this sample may be carry-over from other donors' samples. The DNA reads as follows: TGTGCCAGCAGTTCGGGAGCGGGGTTGTTCCACGAGCAGTACTTC. It translates as CASSSGAGLFHEQYF.